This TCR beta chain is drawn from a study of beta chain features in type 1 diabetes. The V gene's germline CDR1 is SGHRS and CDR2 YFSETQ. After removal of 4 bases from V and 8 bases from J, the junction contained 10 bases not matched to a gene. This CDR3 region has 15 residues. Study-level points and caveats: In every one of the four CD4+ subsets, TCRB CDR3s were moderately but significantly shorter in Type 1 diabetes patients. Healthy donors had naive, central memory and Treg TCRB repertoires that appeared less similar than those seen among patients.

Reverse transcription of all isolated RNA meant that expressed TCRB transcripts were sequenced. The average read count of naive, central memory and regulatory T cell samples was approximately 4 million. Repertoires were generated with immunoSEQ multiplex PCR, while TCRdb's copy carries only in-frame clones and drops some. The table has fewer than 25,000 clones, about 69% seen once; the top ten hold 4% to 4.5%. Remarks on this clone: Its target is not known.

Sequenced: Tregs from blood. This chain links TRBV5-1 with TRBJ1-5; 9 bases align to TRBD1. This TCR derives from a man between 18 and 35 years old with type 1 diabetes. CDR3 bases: TGCGCCAGCAGCCCTGATGGGACAGGGACGGAGCCCCAGCATTTT. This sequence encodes CASSPDGTGTEPQHF.